The 6 T cell receptor beta chains listed next were all sequenced from one sample in a study of T-cell memory formation after mild COVID-19. TCRdb redid the calling of the 5' RACE reads with MiXCR, one entry per CDR3 protein. Of about 620,000 distinct CDR3 sequences listed, roughly 18% are singletons. Specimen: PBMCs or a T cell subset sorted from them (not recorded which). Receptors were obtained from an adult woman who had mild COVID-19 (a few samples of this study predate the infection). Cell type and time point are not known.

This clonotype was recorded a few times. The gene calls are TRBV10-3 and TRBJ2-1; a weak D match, TRBD2 (7 bases). Germline V lookup: CDR1 ENHRY, CDR2 SYGVKD. This CDR3 is built from 14 residues. The V and J ends lost 3 bases and 2 bases respectively, with 8 bases between them. CDR3 residues: CAISEGGAYNEQFF. CDR3 coding DNA: TGTGCCATCAGTGAAGGGGGGGCCTACAATGAGCAGTTCTTC.

J is TRBJ1-5 and V is TRBV5-1, with 11 nucleotides matching TRBD1. Looked up from germline, CDR1 is SGHRS and CDR2 is YFSETQ. This CDR3 region has 15 residues. J lost 5 bases, V lost 2 bases, and 3 bases had no gene match. The CDR3 region has the DNA TGCGCCAGCAGCTTATGGACAGGGGGCGATCAGCCCCAGCATTTT. Translation gives CASSLWTGGDQPQHF.

This clonotype occurred a few times. CDR3 sequence (DNA): TGTGCCAGCAGCTTGAACAGGGGGATGGAGACCCAGTACTTC. This codes for CASSLNRGMETQYF. The gene calls are TRBV13 and TRBJ2-5, with 8 bases fitting TRBD1. V lost 3 bases, J lost 5 bases, and 5 bases stayed unmatched. This CDR3 comprises 14 residues. Germline assignment: CDR1 PRHDT and CDR2 FYEKMQ (reference sequence).

This rearrangement joins TRBV12-3 or TRBV12-4 to TRBJ2-1, with a weak D call TRBD2 (6 bases). The CDR3 extends over 16 amino acids. V gave up 6 bases and J gave up 5 bases, with 20 bases separating them. CDR3 coding DNA: TGTGCCAGCAGCGGGTGGTCTAGACTAGGGGACAATGAGCAGTTCTTC. Translated, it gives CASSGWSRLGDNEQFF.

This clonotype was detected only a few times. The V and J genes are TRBV5-1 and TRBJ1-1, with 9 bases aligning to TRBD1. This CDR3 has 18 residues. Per the germline V gene, CDR1 is SGHRS and CDR2 is YFSETQ. Losses at the gene ends were 1 base for V and 1 base for J; bases not matched to a gene: 11. CDR3 in amino acids: CASSLTGTGTFGNTEAFF. CDR3 in DNA: TGCGCCAGCAGCTTGACCGGGACAGGGACTTTCGGGAACACTGAAGCTTTCTTT.

This clonotype was detected a few times. V gene TRBV6-6 combines with J gene TRBJ2-1; 7 nucleotides align to TRBD1. The junction had 6 bases not matched to a gene; V was cut back by 5 bases and J by 2 bases. CDR1 is MNHNY and CDR2 is SVGAGI in the germline V gene (reference sequence). The CDR3 length is 15 residues. The chain's CDR3 is CASSTGTDPYNEQFF. The DNA for the CDR3 is TGTGCCAGCAGTACCGGGACAGACCCCTACAATGAGCAGTTCTTC.